The T cell receptor beta chain under discussion was sequenced for a study of cytomegalovirus exposure and HLA in healthy donors. General study findings and limits: Cytomegalovirus-associated status was assigned to approximately 160 TCR beta chains. Specific recognition of CMV antigens was confirmed in vitro for a few chains (all CMV-associated).

Donors in the study were healthy people who gave bone marrow. With respect to this clone: The target antigen is unknown.

The ends were cut back, 4 bases at V and 1 base at J, with 7 bases in the middle. This CDR3 comprises 13 residues. Germline CDR1 reads PRHDT; CDR2 reads FYEKMQ (reference sequence). The PCR had 60 Vbeta and 13 Jbeta primers. Per the original methods: It was a later analysis that counted about 80 million unique TCR beta chains, of which around 11 million were shared. The table came from immunoSEQ multiplex PCR; TCRdb's copy has only in-frame clones and leaves some out. V, J and clone size were drawn from that table, and D and trimming were deduced from the DNA. The sample lists 70,000 to 85,000 clones, around 62% occurring once.

The sequence was obtained from a male donor in good health and CMV-seropositive. Material for sequencing was PBMCs. The chain combines TRBV13 with TRBJ1-1; D is unresolved. The CDR3 DNA reads TGTGCCAGCAGCTCACCAGGGAACACTGAAGCTTTCTTT. Protein: CASSSPGNTEAFF.